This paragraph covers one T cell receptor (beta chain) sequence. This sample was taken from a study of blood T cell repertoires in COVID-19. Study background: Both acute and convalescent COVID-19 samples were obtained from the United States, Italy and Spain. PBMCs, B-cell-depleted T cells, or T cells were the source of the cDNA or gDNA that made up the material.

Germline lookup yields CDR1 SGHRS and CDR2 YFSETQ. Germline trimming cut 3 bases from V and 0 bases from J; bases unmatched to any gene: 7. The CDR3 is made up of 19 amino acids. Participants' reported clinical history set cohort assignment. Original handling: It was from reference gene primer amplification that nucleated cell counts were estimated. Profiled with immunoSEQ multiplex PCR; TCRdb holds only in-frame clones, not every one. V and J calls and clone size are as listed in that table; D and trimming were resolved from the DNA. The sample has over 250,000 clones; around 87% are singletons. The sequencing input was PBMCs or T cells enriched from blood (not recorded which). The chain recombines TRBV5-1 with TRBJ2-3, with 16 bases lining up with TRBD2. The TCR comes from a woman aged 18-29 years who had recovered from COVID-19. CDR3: CASSSGLAGGMKSTDTQYF. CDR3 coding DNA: TGCGCCAGCAGCTCGGGACTAGCGGGGGGGATGAAGAGCACAGATACGCAGTATTTT.